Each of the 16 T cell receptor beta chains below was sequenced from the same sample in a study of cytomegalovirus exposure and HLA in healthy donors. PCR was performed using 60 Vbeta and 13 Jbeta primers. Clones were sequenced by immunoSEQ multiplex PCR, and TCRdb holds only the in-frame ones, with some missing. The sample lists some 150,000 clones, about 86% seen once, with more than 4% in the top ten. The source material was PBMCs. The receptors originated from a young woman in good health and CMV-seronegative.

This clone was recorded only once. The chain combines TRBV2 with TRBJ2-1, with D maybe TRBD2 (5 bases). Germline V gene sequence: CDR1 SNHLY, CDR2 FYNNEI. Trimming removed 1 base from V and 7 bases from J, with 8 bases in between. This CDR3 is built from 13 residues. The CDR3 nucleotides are TGTGCCAGCAGTGAAGGGAGGAGTAATGAGCAGTTCTTC. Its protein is CASSEGRSNEQFF.

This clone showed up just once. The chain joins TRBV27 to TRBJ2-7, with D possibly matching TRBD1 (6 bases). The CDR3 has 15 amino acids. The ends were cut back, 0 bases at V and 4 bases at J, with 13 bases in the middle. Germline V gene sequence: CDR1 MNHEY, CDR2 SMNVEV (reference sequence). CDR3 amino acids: CASSLSSGERYEQYF. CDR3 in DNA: TGTGCCAGCAGTTTATCGTCAGGGGAGAGGTACGAGCAGTACTTC.

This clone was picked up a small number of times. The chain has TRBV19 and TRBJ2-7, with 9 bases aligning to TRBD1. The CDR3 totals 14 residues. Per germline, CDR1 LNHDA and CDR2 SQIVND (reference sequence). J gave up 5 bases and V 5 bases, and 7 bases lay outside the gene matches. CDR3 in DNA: TGTGCCAGTAGTCACCCGGGACAGGGCAACGAGCAGTACTTC. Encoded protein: CASSHPGQGNEQYF.

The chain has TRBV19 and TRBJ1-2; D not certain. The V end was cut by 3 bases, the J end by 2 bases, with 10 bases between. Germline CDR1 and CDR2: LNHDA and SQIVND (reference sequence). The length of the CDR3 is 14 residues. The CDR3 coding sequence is TGTGCCAGTAGTATGTGGGCCATGAACTATGGCTACACCTTC. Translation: CASSMWAMNYGYTF.

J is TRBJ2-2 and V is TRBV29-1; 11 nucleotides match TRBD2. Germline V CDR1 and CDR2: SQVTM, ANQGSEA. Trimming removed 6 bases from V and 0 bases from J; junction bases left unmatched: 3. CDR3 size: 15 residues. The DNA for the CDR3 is TGCAGCGTGGGACTAGCGGATGCGAACACCGGGGAGCTGTTTTTT. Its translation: CSVGLADANTGELFF.

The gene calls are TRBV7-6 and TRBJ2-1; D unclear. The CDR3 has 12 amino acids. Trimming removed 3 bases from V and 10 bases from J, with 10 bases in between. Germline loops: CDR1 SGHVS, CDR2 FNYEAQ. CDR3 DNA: TGTGCCAGCAGCTTCTTAGCCCAAGAGCAGTTCTTC. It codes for CASSFLAQEQFF.

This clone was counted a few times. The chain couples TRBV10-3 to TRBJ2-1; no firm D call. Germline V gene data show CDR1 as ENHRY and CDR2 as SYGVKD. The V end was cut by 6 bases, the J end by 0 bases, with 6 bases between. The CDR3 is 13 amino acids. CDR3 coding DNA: TGTGCCATCAGGCAGGACTCCTACAATGAGCAGTTCTTC. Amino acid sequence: CAIRQDSYNEQFF.

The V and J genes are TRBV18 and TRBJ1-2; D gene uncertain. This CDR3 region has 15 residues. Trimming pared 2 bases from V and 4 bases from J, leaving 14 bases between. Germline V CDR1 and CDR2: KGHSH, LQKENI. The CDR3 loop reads CASSPNRDLTYGYTF. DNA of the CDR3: TGTGCCAGCTCACCAAACCGAGATTTAACCTATGGCTACACCTTC.

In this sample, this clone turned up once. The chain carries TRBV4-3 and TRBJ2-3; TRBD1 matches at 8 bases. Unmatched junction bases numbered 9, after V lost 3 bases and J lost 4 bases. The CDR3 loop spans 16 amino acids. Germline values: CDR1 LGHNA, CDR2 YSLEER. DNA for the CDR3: TGCGCCAGCAGCCAGTACAGGGGGGCCCTTTCAGATACGCAGTATTTT. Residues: CASSQYRGALSDTQYF.

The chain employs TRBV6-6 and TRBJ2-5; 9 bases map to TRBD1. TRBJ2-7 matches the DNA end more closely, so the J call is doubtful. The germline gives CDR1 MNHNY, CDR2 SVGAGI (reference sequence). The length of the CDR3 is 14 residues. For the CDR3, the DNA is TGTGCCAGCAGACGCACAGGGGGCGCGAACGAGCAGTACTTC. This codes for CASRRTGGANEQYF.

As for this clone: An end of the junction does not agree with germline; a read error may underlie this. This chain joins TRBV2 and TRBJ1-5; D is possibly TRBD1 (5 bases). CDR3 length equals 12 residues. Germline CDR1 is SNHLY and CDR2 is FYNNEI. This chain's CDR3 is CASNRGNQPQHF. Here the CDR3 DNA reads TGTGCCAGCAATAGGGGCAATCAGCCCCAGCACTTT.

The CDR3 nucleotides read TGTGCCAGCAGTTACTTTTTATCGGCTAGCGGCTCCTACGAGCAGTACTTC. It yields the protein CASSYFLSASGSYEQYF. The chain employs TRBV28 and TRBJ2-7; TRBD2 matches at 7 bases. Per the germline V gene, CDR1 is MDHEN and CDR2 is SYDVKM. J was trimmed by 0 bases and V by 4 bases; bases with no gene match: 12. This CDR3 contains 17 residues.

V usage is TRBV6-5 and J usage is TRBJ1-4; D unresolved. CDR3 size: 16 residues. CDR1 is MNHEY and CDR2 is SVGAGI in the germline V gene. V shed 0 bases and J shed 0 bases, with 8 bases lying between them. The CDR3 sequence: CASSYSGPTTNEKLFF. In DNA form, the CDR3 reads TGTGCCAGCAGTTACTCGGGCCCCACAACTAATGAAAAACTGTTTTTT.

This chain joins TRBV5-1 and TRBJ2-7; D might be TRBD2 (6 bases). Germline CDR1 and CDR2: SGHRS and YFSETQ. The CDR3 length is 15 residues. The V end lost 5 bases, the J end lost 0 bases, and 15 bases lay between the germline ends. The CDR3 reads CASRSDGGSSYEQYF. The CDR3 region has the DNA TGCGCCAGCAGGTCCGACGGGGGAAGCTCCTACGAGCAGTACTTC.

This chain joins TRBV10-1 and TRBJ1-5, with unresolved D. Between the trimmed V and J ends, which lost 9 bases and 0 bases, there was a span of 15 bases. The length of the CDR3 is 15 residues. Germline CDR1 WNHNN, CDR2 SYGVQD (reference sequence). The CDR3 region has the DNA TGCGCCAGTTGTTTATTACTTCATAGCAATCAGCCCCAGCATTTT. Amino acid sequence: CASCLLLHSNQPQHF.

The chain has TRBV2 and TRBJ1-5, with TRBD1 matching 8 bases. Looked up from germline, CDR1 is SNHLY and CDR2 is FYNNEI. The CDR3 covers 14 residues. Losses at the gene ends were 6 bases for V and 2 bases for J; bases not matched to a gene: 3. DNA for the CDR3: TGTGCCAGCAGGGACAGGGTAGGCAATCAGCCCCAGCATTTT. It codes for CASRDRVGNQPQHF.